Listed below are T cell receptor beta chains from one sample, sequenced in a study of cytomegalovirus exposure and HLA in healthy donors. Sequencing used immunoSEQ multiplex PCR; TCRdb keeps in-frame clones, though not all of them. This table holds over 80,000 clones, 60% to 75% found once. The sample was PBMCs. The receptors here all came from a woman in her 70s in good health and CMV-seropositive. Both conserved end residues are trimmed from each CDR3. Each record gives: V gene, J gene, CDR3 protein.

V gene: TRBV5-1; J gene: TRBJ2-5; CDR3 protein: ASSLQETQY
V gene: TRBV18; J gene: TRBJ1-2; CDR3 protein: ASSPGEVYGYT
V gene: TRBV28; J gene: TRBJ1-2; CDR3 protein: ASSPDYGYT
V gene: TRBV30; J gene: TRBJ2-1; CDR3 protein: AWRVNRGHGSYNEQF
V gene: TRBV6-5; J gene: TRBJ1-2; CDR3 protein: ASRRDRNYGYT
V gene: TRBV2; J gene: TRBJ2-3; CDR3 protein: ASKRDYTSTDTQY
V gene: TRBV7-2; J gene: TRBJ1-1; CDR3 protein: ASSSWDSHFPF
V gene: TRBV10-1; J gene: TRBJ2-1; CDR3 protein: ASSAGQSNEQF
V gene: TRBV11-2; J gene: TRBJ2-7; CDR3 protein: ASTPGHYSYEQY
V gene: TRBV9; J gene: TRBJ1-3; CDR3 protein: ASSVNSGNTIY
V gene: TRBV5-5; J gene: TRBJ2-2; CDR3 protein: ASSYVQGWAGELF
V gene: TRBV15; J gene: TRBJ2-5; CDR3 protein: ATSRRGAGVETQY
V gene: TRBV21-1; J gene: TRBJ2-7; CDR3 protein: ASSKGGRLAGEYWQY
V gene: TRBV30; J gene: TRBJ2-7; CDR3 protein: AWSPGTLSYEQY
V gene: TRBV18; J gene: TRBJ1-5; CDR3 protein: ASSGTTGQPQH
V gene: TRBV5-4; J gene: TRBJ2-3; CDR3 protein: ASSPKNRGRGTDTQY
V gene: TRBV27; J gene: TRBJ2-3; CDR3 protein: ASSLRKITDTQY
V gene: TRBV18; J gene: TRBJ1-4; CDR3 protein: ASSPGDSATNEKLF
V gene: TRBV5-4; J gene: TRBJ2-7; CDR3 protein: ASSLPGQVYEQY
V gene: TRBV18; J gene: TRBJ2-7; CDR3 protein: ASSPPVPYEQY
V gene: TRBV7-6; J gene: TRBJ1-4; CDR3 protein: ASSRNRGSDEKLF
V gene: TRBV29-1; J gene: TRBJ1-3; CDR3 protein: SVTGNPGNTIY